The clone carrying this T cell receptor (beta chain) was detected a few times. Antigen: not known. The data were obtained in a study of cytomegalovirus exposure and HLA in healthy donors. The ends were cut back, 3 bases at V and 9 bases at J, with 11 bases in the middle. The CDR3 spans 12 residues. Germline V gives CDR1 MNHNS, CDR2 SASEGT. This PCR relied on a set of 60 Vbeta primers and 13 Jbeta primers. Sequencing used immunoSEQ multiplex PCR; TCRdb keeps in-frame clones, though not all of them. The profile shows roughly 73,000 clones, roughly 83% of them singletons. Study-wide points: Across HLA loci, a later analysis found differing TCR association rates, with DRB1 most and HLA-C fewest. Researchers reported in a later analysis that a missense DCLRE1C variant was tied to TCR beta V- and J-gene trimming. The later analysis indicated that the majority of CMV-associated TCR beta chains appeared HLA-restricted. Researchers reported that three CMV-associated chains were confirmed in vitro as CMV antigen-specific.

The V gene is TRBV6-1, the J gene TRBJ1-1, with D uncertain. This TCR was sampled from a woman in her fifties or sixties in good health and CMV-seronegative. Sample: PBMCs. As DNA, the CDR3 is TGTGCCAGCAGTGAGGTATCGGGGAAAGCTTTCTTT. This encodes CASSEVSGKAFF.